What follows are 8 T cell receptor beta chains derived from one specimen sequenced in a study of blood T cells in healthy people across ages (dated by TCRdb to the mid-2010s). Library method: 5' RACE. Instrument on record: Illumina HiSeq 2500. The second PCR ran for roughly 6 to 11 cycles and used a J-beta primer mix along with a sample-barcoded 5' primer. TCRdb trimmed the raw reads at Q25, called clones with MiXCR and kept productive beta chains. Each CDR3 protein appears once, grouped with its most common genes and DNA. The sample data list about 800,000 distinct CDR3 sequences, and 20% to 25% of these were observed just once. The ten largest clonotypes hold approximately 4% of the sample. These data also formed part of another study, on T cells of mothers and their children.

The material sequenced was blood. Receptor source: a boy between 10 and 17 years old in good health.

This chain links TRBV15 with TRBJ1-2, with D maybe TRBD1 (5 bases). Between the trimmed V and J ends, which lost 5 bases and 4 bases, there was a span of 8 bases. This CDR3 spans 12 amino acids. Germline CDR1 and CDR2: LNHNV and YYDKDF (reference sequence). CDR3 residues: CATSEGSYGYTF. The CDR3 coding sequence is TGTGCCACCAGCGAGGGGAGCTATGGCTACACCTTC.

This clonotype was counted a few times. In DNA form, the CDR3 reads TGTGCCAGCAGTTACTCAGGGGAAGCCTCCTACGAGCAGTACTTC. Translated, it gives CASSYSGEASYEQYF. V and J are TRBV6-5 and TRBJ2-7; D might be TRBD1 (5 bases). Germline V lookup: CDR1 MNHEY, CDR2 SVGAGI. The CDR3 runs to 15 residues. Deletions cut 0 bases from V and 0 bases from J, with 9 bases between.

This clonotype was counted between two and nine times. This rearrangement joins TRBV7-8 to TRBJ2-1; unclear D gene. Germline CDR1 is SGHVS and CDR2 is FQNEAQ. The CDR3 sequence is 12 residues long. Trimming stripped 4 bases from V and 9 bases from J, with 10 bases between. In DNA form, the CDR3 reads TGTGCCAGCAGCTGGAGCGTCGGTGAGCAGTTCTTC. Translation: CASSWSVGEQFF.

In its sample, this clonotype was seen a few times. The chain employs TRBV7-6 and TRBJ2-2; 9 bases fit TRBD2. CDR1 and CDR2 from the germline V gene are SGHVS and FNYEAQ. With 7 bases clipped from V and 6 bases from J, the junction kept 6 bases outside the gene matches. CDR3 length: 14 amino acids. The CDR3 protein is CASNIAGGAGELFF. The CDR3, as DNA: TGTGCCAGCAACATTGCGGGGGGGGCCGGGGAGCTGTTTTTT.

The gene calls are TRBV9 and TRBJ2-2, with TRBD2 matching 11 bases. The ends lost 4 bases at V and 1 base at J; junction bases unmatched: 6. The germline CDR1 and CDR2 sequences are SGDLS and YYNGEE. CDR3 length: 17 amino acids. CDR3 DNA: TGTGCCAGCAGCTCCCGGACTAGCGGGCTGAACACCGGGGAGCTGTTTTTT. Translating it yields CASSSRTSGLNTGELFF.

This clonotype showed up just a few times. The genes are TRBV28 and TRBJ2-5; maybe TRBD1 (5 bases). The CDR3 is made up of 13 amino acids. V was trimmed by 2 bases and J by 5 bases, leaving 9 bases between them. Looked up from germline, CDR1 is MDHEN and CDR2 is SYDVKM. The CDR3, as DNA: TGTGCCAGCAGTTTAGTTCAGGGCGAGACCCAGTACTTC. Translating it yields CASSLVQGETQYF.

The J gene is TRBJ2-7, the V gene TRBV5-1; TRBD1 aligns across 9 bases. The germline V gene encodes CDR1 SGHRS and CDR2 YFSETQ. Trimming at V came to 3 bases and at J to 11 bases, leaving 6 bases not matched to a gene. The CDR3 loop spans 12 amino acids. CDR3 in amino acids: CASSYGRDREYF. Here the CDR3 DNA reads TGCGCCAGCAGCTATGGACGGGACAGGGAGTACTTC.

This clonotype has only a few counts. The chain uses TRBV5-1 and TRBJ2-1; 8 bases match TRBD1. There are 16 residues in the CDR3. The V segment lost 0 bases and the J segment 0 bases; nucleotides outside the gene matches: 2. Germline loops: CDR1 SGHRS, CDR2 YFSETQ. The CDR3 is CASSLDGQGSYNEQFF. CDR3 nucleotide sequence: TGCGCCAGCAGCTTGGACGGACAGGGCTCCTACAATGAGCAGTTCTTC.